This is a list of T cell receptor beta chains from one sample in a study of shared clonotypes between healthy human individuals. Assay: immunoSEQ multiplex PCR; the TCRdb copy retains only in-frame clones and omits some. The sample includes some 550,000 clones, around 97% of them seen just once. Sequenced: naive CD4+ T cells sorted from blood. These receptors came from a woman in her twenties or thirties in good health. Both conserved end residues are part of each CDR3. A D gene is named only where the DNA matches it firmly. Only part of the rows carry a size: once, few, many, or a class if the clone is expanded.

TRBD2 TRBJ2-7 . TRBV28 CASSLHSGRGEQYF TGTGCCAGCAGTCTCCATAGCGGGAGAGGCGAGCAGTACTTC
. TRBJ2-1 . TRBV6-5 CASSYLTALKDEQFF TGTGCCAGCAGTTACTTAACAGCCCTAAAGGATGAGCAGTTCTTC
TRBD2 TRBJ2-2 . TRBV5-1 CASSVTSGRSANTGELFF TGCGCCAGCAGCGTCACTAGCGGGAGAAGTGCCAACACCGGGGAGCTGTTTTTT
. TRBJ1-2 . TRBV11-2 CASSLGDRTSSLYGYTF TGTGCCAGCAGCTTAGGCGACAGAACATCAAGCCTCTATGGCTACACCTTC
. TRBJ2-2 . TRBV11-2 CASSLEGLNTGELFF TGTGCCAGCAGCTTAGAAGGGTTGAACACCGGGGAGCTGTTTTTT
. TRBJ1-5 . TRBV5-5 CASSFRSGVSQPQHF TGTGCCAGCAGCTTTCGTTCGGGGGTAAGTCAGCCCCAGCATTTT
TRBD1 TRBJ1-1 . TRBV5-1 CASSLGTGAPAFF TGCGCCAGCAGCTTGGGGACAGGGGCACCAGCTTTCTTT
TRBD2 TRBJ2-1 . TRBV5-1 CASTLAGSYYNEQFF TGCGCCAGCACGTTAGCGGGGAGCTATTACAATGAGCAGTTCTTC
TRBD2 TRBJ2-2 once TRBV9 CASSFRLAQNTGELFF TGTGCCAGCAGCTTCCGACTAGCCCAGAACACCGGGGAGCTGTTTTTT
. TRBJ2-5 . TRBV28 CASTSGVLVETQYF TGTGCCAGCACCTCGGGGGTGTTGGTAGAGACCCAGTACTTC
. TRBJ1-2 . TRBV4-1 CASSRNPTGTTNYGYTF TGCGCCAGCAGCCGAAATCCTACAGGGACGACTAACTATGGCTACACCTTC
. TRBJ1-2 . TRBV5-1 CASSLVQRDGYTF TGCGCCAGCAGCTTAGTACAACGCGATGGCTACACCTTC
. TRBJ1-2 . TRBV23-1 CASSQARRYHYGYTF TGCGCCAGCAGTCAAGCCAGACGCTACCACTATGGCTACACCTTC
. TRBJ1-2 . TRBV28 CASSFEGAYLSPATF TGTGCCAGCAGTTTTGAAGGGGCTTACCTCTCTCCGGCCACCTTC
. TRBJ2-7 . TRBV19 CASSIEELAKKYF TGTGCCAGTAGTATCGAGGAGCTAGCCAAAAAGTACTTC
. TRBJ1-1 . TRBV5-1 CASSFHYSTEAFF TGCGCCAGCAGCTTTCATTACAGCACTGAAGCTTTCTTT
. TRBJ2-7 . TRBV28 CASTASSEQYF TGTGCCAGCACCGCCTCTTCCGAGCAGTACTTC
. TRBJ2-7 . TRBV19 CASSRGRRGSEQYF TGTGCCAGTAGTAGGGGCCGAAGGGGAAGCGAGCAGTACTTC
. TRBJ1-2 . TRBV5-1 CASSSGFGETYGYTF TGCGCCAGCAGCTCTGGTTTCGGAGAGACCTATGGCTACACCTTC
TRBD2 TRBJ2-7 . TRBV2 CASSVASGRASDEQYF TGTGCCAGCAGTGTGGCTAGCGGGAGGGCCTCGGACGAGCAGTACTTC
. TRBJ2-5 . TRBV7-8 CASSPLRETQYF TGTGCCAGCAGCCCCCTTAGGGAGACCCAGTACTTC
. TRBJ2-1 . TRBV14 CASSQVAVVGYNEQFF TGTGCCAGCAGCCAAGTTGCCGTCGTGGGTTACAATGAGCAGTTCTTC
. TRBJ2-7 . TRBV7-8 CASSLGWQGYYEQYF TGTGCCAGCAGCTTAGGGTGGCAGGGGTACTACGAGCAGTACTTC
. TRBJ1-1 . TRBV27 CASSFRFWGLTEAFF TGTGCCAGCAGTTTTCGGTTTTGGGGGCTCACTGAAGCTTTCTTT
TRBD2 TRBJ2-1 . TRBV18 CASSPRGLADNNEQFF TGTGCCAGCTCCCCCAGGGGACTAGCGGATAACAATGAGCAGTTCTTC
TRBD2 TRBJ2-1 . TRBV19 CASSPTSASDEQFF TGTGCCAGTAGCCCTACTAGCGCATCGGATGAGCAGTTCTTC
. TRBJ1-2 . TRBV18 CASSPSDGDYGYTF TGTGCCAGCTCACCATCGGACGGGGACTATGGCTACACCTTC
TRBD2 TRBJ2-3 . TRBV5-1 CASSFGLAGGPDTQYF TGCGCCAGCAGCTTCGGACTAGCGGGAGGGCCAGATACGCAGTATTTT
. TRBJ2-3 . TRBV28 CASSQNTDTQYF TGTGCCAGCAGTCAAAACACAGATACGCAGTATTTT
TRBD2 TRBJ2-1 . TRBV5-1 CASSVSGSLYNEQFF TGCGCCAGCAGCGTCAGCGGGAGCCTTTACAATGAGCAGTTCTTC
. TRBJ1-1 once TRBV7-8 CASSFTTRKMNTEAFF TGTGCCAGCAGCTTCACGACCCGAAAGATGAACACTGAAGCTTTCTTT
. TRBJ1-4 . TRBV5-6 CASSPRAVATNEKLFF TGTGCCAGCAGCCCGCGGGCCGTGGCAACTAATGAAAAACTGTTTTTT
. TRBJ2-5 . TRBV2 CASSEGTVQETQYF TGTGCCAGCAGTGAAGGGACTGTTCAAGAGACCCAGTACTTC
. TRBJ1-1 . TRBV28 CASSLKGIEAFF TGTGCCAGCAGTTTAAAGGGGATTGAAGCTTTCTTT
. TRBJ1-1 . TRBV28 CASITNTEAFF TGTGCCAGCATTACGAACACTGAAGCTTTCTTT
. TRBJ1-2 few TRBV20-1 CSAMRAGYTF TGCAGTGCTATGAGGGCTGGCTACACCTTC
. TRBJ1-4 . TRBV15 CATSREAKSGEKLFF TGTGCCACCAGCAGAGAGGCCAAGTCAGGGGAAAAACTGTTTTTT
TRBD1 TRBJ1-4 . TRBV27 CASSSSGTGYIEKLFF TGTGCCAGCAGTTCGTCCGGGACAGGGTATATCGAAAAACTGTTTTTT
TRBD1 TRBJ1-2 . TRBV6-5 CASSYSSEGASGGYTF TGTGCCAGCAGTTACTCCTCTGAGGGGGCGTCCGGTGGCTACACCTTC
. TRBJ2-5 . TRBV5-1 CASSFAGTQETQYF TGCGCCAGCAGCTTCGCCGGGACCCAAGAGACCCAGTACTTC
. TRBJ2-6 . TRBV5-1 CASSLEGSSGANVLTF TGCGCCAGCAGCTTGGAGGGAAGCTCTGGGGCCAACGTCCTGACTTTC
. TRBJ1-5 . TRBV28 CASSLGQGGPHF TGTGCCAGCAGTTTAGGGCAGGGAGGTCCGCATTTT
. TRBJ1-2 . TRBV6-5 CASTVGGNYGYTF TGTGCCAGCACCGTGGGTGGTAACTATGGCTACACCTTC
TRBD1 TRBJ2-7 . TRBV27 CASRRTGRSYEQYF TGTGCCAGTCGACGGACAGGCCGATCCTACGAGCAGTACTTC
TRBD2 TRBJ2-2 . TRBV27 CASSRGGSYTGELFF TGTGCCAGCTCCCGCGGCGGGAGTTACACCGGGGAGCTGTTTTTT
. TRBJ1-2 . TRBV5-1 CASSLAAGSRGYTF TGCGCCAGCAGCTTGGCCGCGGGGAGTCGTGGCTACACCTTC
TRBD1 TRBJ1-2 once TRBV28 CASRTLGQGRASTF TGTGCCAGCAGGACACTCGGACAGGGCCGGGCCTCGACCTTC
TRBD1 TRBJ1-2 . TRBV2 CASRGQGVDYGYTF TGTGCCAGCAGGGGACAGGGTGTCGACTATGGCTACACCTTC
. TRBJ2-7 . TRBV28 CATINGYEQYF TGTGCCACCATAAACGGCTACGAGCAGTACTTC
. TRBJ2-3 . TRBV5-1 CASSPRPGTDTQYF TGCGCCAGCAGCCCTAGACCCGGGACAGATACGCAGTATTTT
. TRBJ1-2 . TRBV9 CASSVEQTSHYGYTF TGTGCCAGCAGCGTAGAACAGACCTCACACTATGGCTACACCTTC
. TRBJ2-7 . TRBV29-1 CSVVSPQAGSSYEQYF TGCAGCGTTGTATCCCCCCAGGCGGGCTCCTCCTACGAGCAGTACTTC
. TRBJ2-1 . TRBV2 CASSPLVKRSGEQFF TGTGCCAGCAGTCCATTAGTGAAACGTTCGGGTGAGCAGTTCTTC
. TRBJ1-2 . TRBV11-2 CASSFLTEAYGYTF TGTGCCAGCAGCTTCCTGACAGAGGCCTATGGCTACACCTTC
TRBD1 TRBJ2-1 once TRBV4-1 CASSQTPFRDRTNEQFF TGCGCCAGCAGCCAAACTCCCTTCCGGGACAGGACCAATGAGCAGTTCTTC